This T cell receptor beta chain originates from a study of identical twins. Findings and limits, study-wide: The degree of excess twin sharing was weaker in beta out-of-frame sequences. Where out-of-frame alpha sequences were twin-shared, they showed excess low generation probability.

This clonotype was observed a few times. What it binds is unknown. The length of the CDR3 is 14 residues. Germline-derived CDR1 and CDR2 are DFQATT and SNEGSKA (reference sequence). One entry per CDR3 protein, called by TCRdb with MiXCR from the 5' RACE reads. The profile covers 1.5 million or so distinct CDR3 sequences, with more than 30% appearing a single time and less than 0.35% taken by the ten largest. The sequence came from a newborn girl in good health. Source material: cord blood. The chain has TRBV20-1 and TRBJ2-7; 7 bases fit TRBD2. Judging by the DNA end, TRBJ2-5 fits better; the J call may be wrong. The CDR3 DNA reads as TGCAGTGTCATAAAGGGAGGGAGGGAAGAGACCCAGTACTTC. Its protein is CSVIKGGREETQYF.